The 23 T cell receptor beta chains presented below share a single source sample, sequenced in a study of cytomegalovirus exposure and HLA in healthy donors. PCR used 60 Vbeta primers and 13 Jbeta primers. Generated by immunoSEQ multiplex PCR, the TCRdb table keeps only in-frame clones and is missing some. The data contain about 120,000 clones, around 74% of them seen just once; the ten biggest clones take up 30%. Sequenced material: PBMCs. These receptors came from a man in his sixties in good health and CMV-seropositive.

Of note for this clone: At the DNA level, this CDR3 is encoded by other sequences in the same sample as well. This chain joins TRBV25-1 and TRBJ1-1; tentatively, D is TRBD1 (5 bases). Germline assignment: CDR1 MGHDK and CDR2 SYGVNS. Trimming left V 2 bases short and J 5 bases short, with 9 bases between. The CDR3 totals 13 residues. As DNA, the CDR3 is TGTGCCAGCAGTGAAAGTGGGGCTACTGAAGCTTTCTTT. This translates into CASSESGATEAFF. The full variable domain, its missing parts supplied by reference TRBV25-1 and TRBJ1-1, is EADIYQTPRYLVIGTGKKITLECSQTMGHDKMYWYQQDPGMELHLIHYSYGVNSTEKGDLSSESTVSRIRTEHFPLTLESARPSHTSQYLCASSESGATEAFFGQGTRLTVV.

This clone is a singleton in its sample. The V gene is TRBV27, the J gene TRBJ2-7; 9 positions agree with TRBD1. Trimming took 3 bases from V and 1 from J; bases not matched to a gene: 1. This CDR3 has 14 amino acids. The V gene's germline CDR1 is MNHEY and CDR2 SMNVEV (reference sequence). CDR3 in amino acids: CASSFGTGSYEQYF. CDR3 DNA sequence: TGTGCCAGCAGTTTTGGGACAGGGTCCTACGAGCAGTACTTC.

This clone was counted between two and nine times. This chain links TRBV6-4 with TRBJ2-3, with 7 positions matching TRBD2. Trimming removed 6 bases from V and 5 bases from J; junction bases left unmatched: 5. The CDR3 has 13 amino acids. Germline CDR1 reads MRHNA; CDR2 reads SNTAGT. Written as DNA, the CDR3 is TGTGCCAGCAGCTCGGGGGGTGAAGATACGCAGTATTTT. This gives the protein CASSSGGEDTQYF.

This chain uses TRBV9 with TRBJ1-3; D call uncertain. The CDR3 is made up of 17 amino acids. V was cut by 0 bases and J by 4 bases, with 17 bases left in between. Per germline, CDR1 SGDLS and CDR2 YYNGEE. The CDR3 sequence: CASSVAPLNNPGNTIYF. The CDR3 DNA reads TGTGCCAGCAGCGTAGCCCCCCTAAATAACCCAGGAAACACCATATATTTT.

This clone has just a few counts. The V gene is TRBV14, the J gene TRBJ1-5, with TRBD1 matching over 10 bases. The CDR3 contains 16 residues. The ends lost 2 bases at V and 1 base at J; junction bases unmatched: 2. Germline V gene data show CDR1 as SGHDN and CDR2 as FVKESK. The CDR3 DNA reads TGTGCCAGCAGCCAAAGGACAGGGGGAAGCAATCAGCCCCAGCATTTT. Translated, it gives CASSQRTGGSNQPQHF.

The CDR3 sequence: CASSLGRGYRFDEQFF. In DNA form, the CDR3 reads TGTGCCAGCAGCTTAGGCAGGGGATACCGTTTTGATGAGCAGTTCTTC. The chain is built from TRBV13 and TRBJ2-1, with D maybe TRBD1 (6 bases). The germline gives CDR1 PRHDT, CDR2 FYEKMQ (reference sequence). Trimming shortened V by 0 bases and J by 8 bases, and 17 bases separated the two germline ends. The CDR3 length is 16 residues. Based on the CDR3 plus reference TRBV13 and TRBJ2-1, the full variable domain is AAGVIQSPRHLIKEKRETATLKCYPIPRHDTVYWYQQGPGQDPQFLISFYEKMQSDKGSIPDRFSAQQFSDYHSELNMSSLELGDSALYFCASSLGRGYRFDEQFFGPGTRLTVL.

This clone was seen only once. The chain is built from TRBV30 and TRBJ2-7; D ambiguous. Germline assignment: CDR1 GTSNPN and CDR2 SVGIG (reference sequence). Trimming took 0 bases from V and 1 from J, leaving 10 bases between them. The CDR3 sequence is 14 residues long. This CDR3 is CAWSVLHGSYEQYF. CDR3 in DNA: TGTGCCTGGAGTGTACTCCACGGTTCCTACGAGCAGTACTTC. The full variable domain, rest sourced from reference TRBV30 and TRBJ2-7, is SQTIHQWPATLVQPVGSPLSLECTVEGTSNPNLYWYRQAAGRGLQLLFYSVGIGQISSEVPQNLSASRPQDRQFILSSKKLLLSDSGFYLCAWSVLHGSYEQYFGPGTRLTVT.

This chain connects TRBV5-1 to TRBJ1-1; no firm D call. This CDR3 comprises 14 residues. Germline lookup yields CDR1 SGHRS and CDR2 YFSETQ. The V end lost 4 bases, the J end lost 3 bases, and 13 bases lay between the germline ends. The CDR3 DNA follows: TGCGCCAGCAGCCTTGGCCGCTTGGACACTGAAGCTTTCTTT. It codes for CASSLGRLDTEAFF.

The V gene is TRBV2, the J gene TRBJ1-2, with D unclear. The CDR3 loop spans 16 amino acids. Germline V gene data show CDR1 as SNHLY and CDR2 as FYNNEI. V was clipped by 6 bases and J by 1 base, with 18 bases between them. CDR3 sequence: CASRPLERVHNYGYTF. CDR3 bases: TGTGCCAGCAGACCCTTGGAGCGAGTTCATAACTATGGCTACACCTTC.

V usage is TRBV28 and J usage is TRBJ2-7; TRBD1 is a possible D gene (5 bases). V was trimmed by 3 bases and J by 3 bases, leaving 15 bases between them. Germline V gives CDR1 MDHEN, CDR2 SYDVKM. The CDR3 covers 15 residues. In nucleotides, the CDR3 is TGTGCCAGCAGTTTCTATGGCAGGGCCCTCTACGAGCAGTACTTC. Translating gives CASSFYGRALYEQYF.

This clone was seen once. This chain uses TRBV28 with TRBJ2-7; D is unresolved. The germline V gene has CDR1 MDHEN and CDR2 SYDVKM. The ends were cut back, 8 bases at V and 2 bases at J, with 19 bases in the middle. The CDR3 is made up of 15 amino acids. The CDR3 protein is CASGSKEQPAYEQYF. As DNA, the CDR3 is TGTGCCAGCGGTAGCAAGGAGCAGCCGGCCTACGAGCAGTACTTC.

The chain couples TRBV18 to TRBJ2-4, with D perhaps matching TRBD2 (5 bases). CDR1 is KGHSH, CDR2 LQKENI, per germline. The CDR3 has 19 amino acids. V was pared by 3 bases and J by 0 bases, with 21 bases between. The CDR3 DNA follows: TGTGCCAGCTCACCTCTAAGCTTTGTGGGAGTGGGAGCCAAAAACATTCAGTACTTC. It yields the protein CASSPLSFVGVGAKNIQYF.

The chain carries TRBV10-3 and TRBJ2-2; tentative D call: TRBD1 (6 bases). Germline CDR1 ENHRY, CDR2 SYGVKD. This CDR3 comprises 14 residues. With 3 bases removed from V and 6 bases from J, the gap between germline ends came to 11 bases. This chain's CDR3 is CAISDRGSAGELFF. Here the CDR3 DNA reads TGTGCCATCAGTGACAGGGGAAGCGCCGGGGAGCTGTTTTTT.

The chain has TRBV10-1 and TRBJ1-1; a weak D match, TRBD1 (6 bases). The ends were cut back, 7 bases at V and 4 bases at J, with 13 bases in the middle. This CDR3 contains 13 residues. Germline CDR1 WNHNN, CDR2 SYGVQD (reference sequence). The CDR3 here is CASTNTGSTEAFF. Here the CDR3 DNA reads TGCGCCAGCACTAATACAGGGTCCACTGAAGCTTTCTTT.

The table lists this clone with a few counts. Here the CDR3 reads CASSPQNRQAMNTEAFF. The CDR3, as DNA: TGTGCCAGCAGCCCCCAGAATCGACAGGCGATGAACACTGAAGCTTTCTTT. The chain uses TRBV7-2 and TRBJ1-1, with D possibly TRBD1 on 6 matching bases. Trimming cost V 5 bases and J 0 bases, with 19 bases left between them. Germline-derived CDR1 and CDR2 are SGHTA and FQGNSA. This CDR3 spans 17 amino acids.

The chain uses TRBV18 and TRBJ2-6, with TRBD2 matching 7 bases. The CDR3 runs to 16 residues. The V and J ends lost 6 bases and 0 bases, in that order; junction bases with no gene match: 5. Germline CDR1 is KGHSH and CDR2 is LQKENI. The CDR3 DNA is TGTGCCAGCTCCCCTTGGGAGGGCTCTGGGGCCAACGTCCTGACTTTC. Encoded protein: CASSPWEGSGANVLTF.

The chain joins TRBV19 to TRBJ2-5; 8 bases are a match to TRBD2. This CDR3 has 16 residues. The V segment lost 3 bases and the J segment 2 bases; nucleotides outside the gene matches: 8. Looked up from germline, CDR1 is LNHDA and CDR2 is SQIVND (reference sequence). CDR3 coding DNA: TGTGCCAGTAGTATGGGTGCTAGCGGGCCACAAGAGACCCAGTACTTC. Encoded protein: CASSMGASGPQETQYF.

The chain combines TRBV6-5 with TRBJ1-5, with 7 bases aligning to TRBD1. Germline CDR1 reads MNHEY; CDR2 reads SVGAGI. The CDR3 spans 15 residues. V trimming: 2 bases; J trimming: 4 bases; junction bases outside the gene matches: 5. CDR3 protein: CASSYARTGNQPQHF. CDR3 nucleotides: TGTGCCAGCAGTTACGCCCGGACAGGTAATCAGCCCCAGCATTTT.

The J gene is TRBJ1-5, the V gene TRBV6-5; weak D call: TRBD1 (5 bases). V was cut by 2 bases and J by 3 bases, with 11 bases left in between. The germline CDR1 and CDR2 sequences are MNHEY and SVGAGI. CDR3 length: 15 amino acids. CDR3 amino acids: CASSYGGVNNQPQHF. The CDR3 DNA reads TGTGCCAGCAGTTACGGAGGGGTAAACAATCAGCCCCAGCATTTT.

This clone was recorded many times. CDR3 region: CASSHGGTEAFF. CDR3 nucleotide sequence: TGTGCCAGCAGTCACGGCGGGACTGAAGCTTTCTTT. The rearrangement joins TRBV6-6 to TRBJ1-1; no clear D gene. The CDR3 contains 12 residues. The germline V gene has CDR1 MNHNY and CDR2 SVGAGI (reference sequence). V shed 5 bases and J shed 5 bases, with 9 bases lying between them.

The chain uses TRBV29-1 and TRBJ2-7, with TRBD2 matching 10 bases. Germline lookup yields CDR1 SQVTM and CDR2 ANQGSEA. The CDR3 length is 15 residues. V gave up 5 bases and J gave up 2 bases; unmatched junction bases: 9. The chain's CDR3 is CSVLKLAGSTYEQYF. CDR3 in DNA: TGCAGCGTTCTCAAACTAGCGGGGTCCACCTACGAGCAGTACTTC.

A single count supports this clone. CDR3 nucleotides: TGTGCCTGGGCCCTGAGGGTGGAGCAGTACTTC. Its protein is CAWALRVEQYF. J is TRBJ2-7 and V is TRBV30, with D perhaps matching TRBD2 (5 bases). V lost 5 bases and J lost 7, with 12 bases in between. CDR3 length: 11 residues. Germline values: CDR1 GTSNPN, CDR2 SVGIG (reference sequence).

This clone has more than one count but fewer than ten. The CDR3 DNA reads TGTGCCAGCAGTTACCAGGGACTGGCGAACACCGGGGAGCTGTTTTTT. Its protein is CASSYQGLANTGELFF. The V gene is TRBV6-5, the J gene TRBJ2-2, with D maybe TRBD2 (6 bases). Germline CDR1 is MNHEY and CDR2 is SVGAGI. The V and J ends lost 2 bases and 0 bases respectively, with 10 bases between them. CDR3 length: 16 amino acids.